The 11 T cell receptor beta chains presented below share a single source sample, sequenced in a study of regulatory T cells in long-lasting Graves disease. Arm-PCR of CDR3 regions and iRepertoire HTBI primers were the basis on which TCR beta libraries were built. Using its own MiXCR run on the multiplex PCR reads, TCRdb lists one record per CDR3 protein. Here the sample spans under 700,000 distinct CDR3 sequences, roughly 16% being singletons. The time point is: newly diagnosed GD, antithyroid drugs for less than 3 months. After RNA was extracted from PBMCs, the TCR library was made from it. This sample also appeared in a second study, on T cells in Graves' hyperthyroidism and ophthalmopathy.

The sample in question was peripheral blood mononuclear cells (PBMCs), obtained at new diagnosis, from a patient treated with antithyroid drugs. The receptor source for this set is a middle-aged woman with Graves disease.

This clonotype occurred a few times. The CDR3 DNA is TGCGCCAGCAGCCAAGTAAGCGGGGGACCTTGGCCCAGCTCCTACAATGAGCAGTTCTTC. It yields the protein CASSQVSGGPWPSSYNEQFF. The rearrangement links TRBV4-1 to TRBJ2-1; 8 bases map to TRBD2. Per the germline V gene, CDR1 is MGHRA and CDR2 is YSYEKL. After removal of 1 base from V and 0 bases from J, the junction contained 14 bases not matched to a gene. The CDR3 has 20 amino acids.

V and J are TRBV7-2 and TRBJ1-2, with D unclear. Trimming removed 2 bases at V and 5 bases at J, with 9 bases between. The CDR3 consists of 13 residues. Germline-derived CDR1 and CDR2 are SGHTA and FQGNSA. The CDR3, as DNA: TGTGCCAGCAGCTTATGGCGAAAATATGGCTACACCTTC. Translated: CASSLWRKYGYTF. Based on the CDR3 plus reference TRBV7-2 and TRBJ1-2, the full variable domain is GAGVSQSPSNKVTEKGKDVELRCDPISGHTALYWYRQSLGQGLEFLIYFQGNSAPDKSGLPSDRFSAERTGGSVSTLTIQRTQQEDSAVYLCASSLWRKYGYTFGSGTRLTVV.

This clonotype showed up just a few times. The J gene is TRBJ2-1, the V gene TRBV14, with TRBD2 matching 11 bases. CDR1 and CDR2 from the germline V gene are SGHDN and FVKESK. V lost 5 bases and J lost 2; bases outside the gene matches: 11. The CDR3 is 18 amino acids. The CDR3 loop reads CASSAVTSGGYTYNEQFF. The CDR3 nucleotides are TGTGCCAGCAGCGCTGTAACTAGCGGGGGTTATACCTACAATGAGCAGTTCTTC.

Many counts were recorded for this clonotype. The J gene is TRBJ2-3, the V gene TRBV3-1; D unresolved. The CDR3 contains 15 residues. V gave up 0 bases and J gave up 1 base, with 8 bases separating them. The germline CDR1 and CDR2 sequences are LGHDT and YNNKEL (reference sequence). CDR3 DNA: TGTGCCAGCAGCCAAGATGTGGGTCGCACAGATACGCAGTATTTT. It encodes CASSQDVGRTDTQYF.

There are many counts of this clonotype. The V gene is TRBV6-1, the J gene TRBJ1-3; 7 nucleotides match TRBD1. From germline, CDR1 is MNHNS and CDR2 SASEGT. V lost 0 bases and J lost 0; bases outside the gene matches: 5. The CDR3 runs 17 residues. CDR3 region: CASSEAPTGTSGNTIYF. Written as DNA, the CDR3 is TGTGCCAGCAGTGAAGCCCCGACAGGGACCTCTGGAAACACCATATATTTT.

In its sample, this clonotype was seen a few times. The chain employs TRBV20-1 and TRBJ2-1; weak D call: TRBD1 (5 bases). The CDR3 is 14 amino acids. V was shortened by 2 bases and J by 5 bases, with 13 bases between the two germline ends. Germline V gene sequence: CDR1 DFQATT, CDR2 SNEGSKA (reference sequence). CDR3 residues: CSARIGHLNNEQFF. For the CDR3, the DNA is TGCAGTGCTAGAATCGGACACCTAAACAATGAGCAGTTCTTC.

This clonotype was seen only a few times. V is TRBV5-1 and J is TRBJ1-1; 7 bases are shared with TRBD1. Germline assignment: CDR1 SGHRS and CDR2 YFSETQ. CDR3 size: 16 residues. V shed 4 bases and J 1 base; nucleotides not matched to a gene: 10. The DNA of the CDR3 is TGCGCCAGCAGCCTTGACAGGGAAGAAAGGAACACTGAAGCTTTCTTT. It is translated as CASSLDREERNTEAFF.

The gene calls are TRBV19 and TRBJ2-7; D unresolved. Germline V gene data show CDR1 as LNHDA and CDR2 as SQIVND (reference sequence). The CDR3 spans 13 residues. Trimming pared 3 bases from V and 3 bases from J, leaving 9 bases between. The CDR3 here is CASSIGAFYEQYF. CDR3 sequence (DNA): TGTGCCAGTAGTATCGGTGCTTTCTACGAGCAGTACTTC.

This clonotype was recorded many times. The chain recombines TRBV20-1 with TRBJ2-3, with D perhaps given as TRBD1 or TRBD2 (5 bases each). The germline V and J ends were trimmed by 0 bases and 6 bases, with 13 bases remaining between them. There are 14 residues in the CDR3. CDR1 DFQATT and CDR2 SNEGSKA come from the germline V gene (reference sequence). The CDR3 protein is CSARDPLAGDTQYF. The CDR3, as DNA: TGCAGTGCTAGAGATCCCCTAGCAGGGGATACGCAGTATTTT.

This rearrangement joins TRBV4-1 to TRBJ1-2, with no clear D. V was clipped by 1 base and J by 9 bases, with 15 bases between them. CDR1 MGHRA and CDR2 YSYEKL come from the germline V gene. The length of the CDR3 is 14 residues. CDR3 sequence reads: CASSQVDKMFSYTF. CDR3 nucleotides: TGCGCCAGCAGCCAAGTAGACAAGATGTTTAGCTACACCTTC.

The rearrangement uses TRBV7-8 and TRBJ2-5; a possible D gene is TRBD1 (5 bases). Between the trimmed V and J ends, which lost 3 bases and 3 bases, there was a span of 17 bases. Germline lookup yields CDR1 SGHVS and CDR2 FQNEAQ. This CDR3 contains 16 residues. The CDR3 region has the DNA TGTGCCAGCAGCTTTCTGCGTAGCAGGGCAGAAGAGACCCAGTACTTC. Amino acids: CASSFLRSRAEETQYF.